This TCR beta chain was found in a study of blood T cell repertoires in COVID-19. Per the original methods: Reference gene primer amplification in the assay estimated nucleated cell counts. TCRdb keeps only in-frame clones here, not all; method: immunoSEQ multiplex PCR. Clone size and the V and J calls come from that table; the DNA yielded D and trimming. Of nearly 250,000 clones in the sample, roughly 85% are singletons; the top ten hold approximately 9.1%. CDR1 GTSNPN and CDR2 SVGIG come from the germline V gene (reference sequence). This CDR3 is 12 amino acids long. V was cut by 3 bases and J by 2 bases, with 6 bases left in between. Ages ranged from about 18 to 89 years, with residence in more than 20 US areas. Participants' reported clinical history set cohort assignment.

The chain recombines TRBV30 with TRBJ2-3; unclear D gene. The TCR sequence derives from a woman aged 50 to 60 with acute COVID-19. Sequenced material: PBMCs or T cells enriched from blood (not recorded which). This chain's CDR3 is CAWRAYTDTQYF. CDR3 in DNA: TGTGCCTGGAGAGCTTACACAGATACGCAGTATTTT.